Included here is one TCR beta chain sequence, with context. Its antigen is unknown. These data are taken from a study of siplizumab effects on memory and regulatory T cells. An approximately six-day coculture at 37°C was performed with the mixed lymphocyte reaction cells. Sequencing used immunoSEQ multiplex PCR; TCRdb keeps in-frame clones, though not all of them. The sample contains about 19,000 clones, over 35% of which appear only once. This CDR3 is 13 amino acids long. The V and J ends lost 5 bases and 8 bases respectively, with 13 bases between them. Germline CDR1 reads SGHNT; CDR2 reads YENEEA. The sequenced material came from CFSE-low (dividing) CD4+ T cells sorted from an allogeneic mixed lymphocyte reaction. This TCR derives from a human donor in good health; the cells came from an allogeneic mixed lymphocyte reaction. Some clones in this sample may be carry-over from other donors' samples. The V and J genes are TRBV11-3 and TRBJ2-1; D gene ambiguous. CDR3 sequence (DNA): TGTGCCAGCAGCCGTTGGGCCTGGGATGAGCAGTTCTTC. Translating gives CASSRWAWDEQFF.